This TCR beta chain originates from a study of low-dose radiotherapy and immunotherapy resistance in tumors. Study as a whole: Administration of intravenous cyclophosphamide at 200 mg/m2 took place every two weeks, one day before radiation and immunotherapy.

First-strand cDNA relied on TRAV- and TRBV-specific primers spanning alpha and beta chains. TCRs were amplified for roughly 20 PCR cycles with a constant-region primer and V-primer adapter. Using its own MiXCR run on the reads, TCRdb lists one record per CDR3 protein. The sample contains some 100,000 distinct CDR3 sequences, around 20% of which appear only once. Trimming removed 0 bases from V and 2 bases from J, with 10 bases in between. This CDR3 comprises 15 residues. Germline CDR1 SGDLS, CDR2 YYNGEE. Time point specified: after trial treatment. Documented treatment: LDRT plus nivolumab, ipilimumab, low-dose cyclophosphamide and aspirin (RACIN trial). The donors' treatment consisted of nivolumab, ipilimumab, aspirin, low-dose cyclophosphamide and low-dose radiotherapy. The patients who were eligible all carried advanced solid tumors that lacked tumor-infiltrating lymphocytes, meaning the tumors were TIL-negative.

This clonotype was observed a few times. The source was PBMCs, collected after low-dose radiotherapy plus immunotherapy. The gene calls are TRBV9 and TRBJ2-3; the D is unclear. This clonotype originated in a female donor with ovarian cancer. The CDR3 is CASSVVGVNTDTQYF. The CDR3 region has the DNA TGTGCCAGCAGCGTAGTTGGGGTTAACACAGATACGCAGTATTTT.